This passage covers 19 T cell receptor beta chains from one sample sequenced in a study of graft-versus-host responses after intestinal transplantation. The method was immunoSEQ multiplex PCR; TCRdb's version includes in-frame clones alone and lacks a portion of them. In the table there are approximately 90,000 clones, about nine tenths of which are singletons. These TCRs' antigens remain unknown. Source: unstimulated CD4+ T cells sorted from spleen or lymph node cells, taken before transplant. All receptors come from a human donor who was the organ donor for an intestinal transplant.

V and J are TRBV6-6 and TRBJ2-3; 7 nucleotides agree with TRBD2. CDR3 length equals 14 residues. Germline V gene lookup returns CDR1 MNHNY and CDR2 SVGAGI (reference sequence). J was trimmed by 3 bases and V by 2 bases; bases with no gene match: 2. The CDR3 region is CASSYLAATDTQYF. The CDR3 DNA sequence: TGTGCCAGCAGTTACCTAGCGGCGACAGATACGCAGTATTTT.

J is TRBJ2-5 and V is TRBV15; TRBD1 matches 7 bases. CDR1 and CDR2 from the germline V gene are LNHNV and YYDKDF (reference sequence). The CDR3 totals 15 residues. J lost 5 bases, V lost 1 base, and 7 bases had no gene match. The CDR3 coding sequence is TGTGCCACCAGCAGAGCCCAAGGGGGCCGGGAGACCCAGTACTTC. Residues: CATSRAQGGRETQYF.

The V and J genes are TRBV10-3 and TRBJ1-1; D is possibly TRBD1 (6 bases). V shed 3 bases and J shed 3 bases, with 14 bases lying between them. CDR1 is ENHRY, CDR2 SYGVKD, per germline. The CDR3 consists of 15 residues. In nucleotides, the CDR3 is TGTGCCATCAGTGACCCCGACAGGAGCTACACTGAAGCTTTCTTT. This translates into CAISDPDRSYTEAFF.

J is TRBJ2-3 and V is TRBV28; TRBD2 is a possible D gene (6 bases). Trimming stripped 3 bases from V and 2 bases from J, with 18 bases between. Germline CDR1 and CDR2: MDHEN and SYDVKM. The CDR3 contains 17 residues. CDR3 in amino acids: CASSFVLAPGFTDTQYF. The CDR3 nucleotides read TGTGCCAGCAGTTTCGTACTAGCTCCGGGTTTCACAGATACGCAGTATTTT.

DNA of the CDR3: TGCGCCAGCAGCCATCTTTACACTAGAGGCAGGGGAGCTTTCTTT. Translated, it gives CASSHLYTRGRGAFF. The chain combines TRBV4-1 with TRBJ1-1; a possible D gene is TRBD1 (6 bases). The CDR3 length is 15 residues. V was shortened by 3 bases and J by 10 bases, with 21 bases between the two germline ends. Germline CDR1 and CDR2: MGHRA and YSYEKL.

The chain employs TRBV7-8 and TRBJ1-2, with 9 bases aligning to TRBD1. V gave up 5 bases and J gave up 4 bases; unmatched junction bases: 5. The CDR3 runs to 14 residues. Germline values: CDR1 SGHVS, CDR2 FQNEAQ. The CDR3 nucleotides are TGTGCCAGCAGCGCCCGGGACAGGGTCTATGGCTACACCTTC. It yields the protein CASSARDRVYGYTF.

The chain links TRBV10-2 to TRBJ2-3; D is undetermined. From germline, CDR1 is WSHSY and CDR2 SAAADI. Between the trimmed V and J ends, which lost 4 bases and 0 bases, there was a span of 11 bases. The CDR3 is 15 residues long. The CDR3 reads CASSGRGDSTDTQYF. The CDR3 region has the DNA TGCGCCAGCAGTGGACGAGGCGACAGCACAGATACGCAGTATTTT.

The chain carries TRBV2 and TRBJ1-2; 11 positions match TRBD1. The length of the CDR3 is 14 residues. The V gene's germline CDR1 is SNHLY and CDR2 FYNNEI. Trimming at V came to 5 bases and at J to 4 bases, leaving 3 bases not matched to a gene. CDR3 bases: TGTGCCAGCAGTAGGACAGGGGGCATCTATGGCTACACCTTC. It encodes CASSRTGGIYGYTF.

The chain carries TRBV4-1 and TRBJ1-3; D unresolved. Germline V gene sequence: CDR1 MGHRA, CDR2 YSYEKL. The CDR3 has 17 residues. V was clipped by 1 base and J by 0 bases, with 13 bases between them. CDR3 amino acids: CASSQGRRPDSGNTIYF. The CDR3, as DNA: TGCGCCAGCAGCCAAGGTCGCAGGCCAGACTCTGGAAACACCATATATTTT.

The CDR3: CASSLRETGEAFF. CDR3 coding DNA: TGCGCCAGCAGCCTAAGAGAGACAGGTGAAGCTTTCTTT. V gene TRBV5-1 combines with J gene TRBJ1-1, with a weak D call TRBD1 (6 bases). This CDR3 has 13 residues. Germline assignment: CDR1 SGHRS and CDR2 YFSETQ. Deletions cut 4 bases from V and 7 bases from J, with 14 bases between.

The V call is TRBV5-4, the J call TRBJ2-5, with 7 bases matching TRBD1. CDR1 is SGHNT and CDR2 is YYREEE in the germline V gene (reference sequence). Losses at the gene ends were 4 bases for V and 3 bases for J; bases not matched to a gene: 6. This CDR3 spans 14 amino acids. The CDR3 bases are TGTGCCAGCAGCCTGACAGGGAGTAAAGAGACCCAGTACTTC. It translates to CASSLTGSKETQYF.

The chain combines TRBV6-1 with TRBJ1-1; 8 bases map to TRBD1. Germline assignment: CDR1 MNHNS and CDR2 SASEGT. J gave up 9 bases and V 4 bases, and 7 bases lay outside the gene matches. This CDR3 is 13 amino acids long. The CDR3 loop reads CASSAGQGSKAFF. The DNA of the CDR3 is TGTGCCAGCAGTGCTGGACAGGGCAGTAAAGCTTTCTTT.

This clone was counted between two and nine times. The rearrangement uses TRBV7-2 and TRBJ2-7; D is ambiguous. The CDR3 is 12 residues long. V was shortened by 3 bases and J by 4 bases, with 7 bases between the two germline ends. Per the germline V gene, CDR1 is SGHTA and CDR2 is FQGNSA. CDR3 protein: CASSFGRYEQYF. DNA for the CDR3: TGTGCCAGCAGCTTTGGCAGGTACGAGCAGTACTTC. The full variable domain, rest sourced from reference TRBV7-2 and TRBJ2-7, is GAGVSQSPSNKVTEKGKDVELRCDPISGHTALYWYRQSLGQGLEFLIYFQGNSAPDKSGLPSDRFSAERTGGSVSTLTIQRTQQEDSAVYLCASSFGRYEQYFGPGTRLTVT.

This sequence joins TRBV28 and TRBJ1-4; D remains ambiguous. The CDR3 is 15 amino acids. Between the trimmed V and J ends, which lost 3 bases and 8 bases, there was a span of 16 bases. Germline V gives CDR1 MDHEN, CDR2 SYDVKM. CDR3 amino acids: CASSLFGSKREKLFF. The CDR3 DNA follows: TGTGCCAGCAGTTTGTTCGGGTCCAAAAGGGAAAAACTGTTTTTT. Full variable domain (remainder filled in from reference TRBV28 and TRBJ1-4): DVKVTQSSRYLVKRTGEKVFLECVQDMDHENMFWYRQDPGLGLRLIYFSYDVKMKEKGDIPEGYSVSREKKERFSLILESASTNQTSMYLCASSLFGSKREKLFFGSGTQLSVL.

The chain has TRBV7-3 and TRBJ2-1; 10 nucleotides align to TRBD2. Germline trimming cut 3 bases from V and 9 bases from J; bases unmatched to any gene: 17. In germline, CDR1 is SGHTA, CDR2 FQGTGA. This CDR3 is built from 18 residues. CDR3 protein: CASSLNFRSAGGPGEQFF. The CDR3 DNA sequence: TGTGCCAGCAGCTTGAATTTTCGGTCAGCGGGGGGGCCGGGTGAGCAGTTCTTC.

This chain joins TRBV19 and TRBJ1-2; a possible D gene is TRBD1 (5 bases). The CDR3 covers 15 residues. CDR1 and CDR2 (germline): LNHDA, SQIVND (reference sequence). The germline V and J ends were trimmed by 2 bases and 8 bases, with 18 bases remaining between them. CDR3 loop: CASSITAKGRGGYTF. CDR3 nucleotide sequence: TGTGCCAGTAGTATAACCGCAAAGGGGAGGGGCGGCTACACCTTC.

The chain combines TRBV28 with TRBJ1-1, with 8 positions matching TRBD1. CDR3 size: 13 residues. CDR1 is MDHEN and CDR2 is SYDVKM in the germline V gene. Trimming at V came to 8 bases and at J to 5 bases, leaving 7 bases not matched to a gene. CDR3 nucleotides: TGTGCCAGCCCCGGACAGGGAGAGACTGAAGCTTTCTTT. As protein: CASPGQGETEAFF.

The CDR3, as DNA: TGTGCCAGCAGCGTAGGGGGCTCGGGACTAGTCTCGCATACGCAGTATTTT. It yields the protein CASSVGGSGLVSHTQYF. V usage is TRBV9 and J usage is TRBJ2-3, with 8 bases that match TRBD2. Losses at the gene ends were 0 bases for V and 7 bases for J; bases not matched to a gene: 13. The CDR3 has 17 residues. CDR1 and CDR2 from the germline V gene are SGDLS and YYNGEE.

The CDR3: CASSQGQGQRNTEAFF. The CDR3 nucleotides are TGCGCCAGCAGTCAAGGACAGGGCCAGAGGAACACTGAAGCTTTCTTT. V usage is TRBV5-1 and J usage is TRBJ1-1, with 8 bases that match TRBD1. The CDR3 consists of 16 residues. V trimming: 5 bases; J trimming: 1 base; junction bases outside the gene matches: 10. Germline values: CDR1 SGHRS, CDR2 YFSETQ.